Shown below are 32 T cell receptor beta chains from a single sample sequenced in a study of PD-1 blockade in classical Hodgkin lymphoma. Relapses following autologous stem cell transplantation were seen in all patients, with brentuximab vedotin exposure varying. TCRdb's copy holds only in-frame clones and misses some; the assay was immunoSEQ multiplex PCR. The sample yields tens of thousands of clones, around 80% seen once. Sequencing used peripheral blood mononuclear cells (PBMCs), obtained before the second cycle of nivolumab. These receptors were collected from a human donor with classical Hodgkin lymphoma.

Judged by abundance, this clone is medium-sized. The rearrangement uses TRBV27 and TRBJ1-1; D call uncertain. Germline CDR1 is MNHEY and CDR2 is SMNVEV (reference sequence). V dropped 4 bases and J dropped 4 bases, with 16 bases sitting between them. The CDR3 contains 15 residues. Written as DNA, the CDR3 is TGTGCCAGCAGTTCCACGACGGCTGAACGCACTGAAGCTTTCTTT. It specifies CASSSTTAERTEAFF.

The CDR3 nucleotides read TGTGCCAGCACGGTGCTAGCGGGAGTAGATACGCAGTATTTT. Residues: CASTVLAGVDTQYF. The chain couples TRBV6-1 to TRBJ2-3; 10 bases are a match to TRBD2. J lost 5 bases, V lost 7 bases, and 6 bases had no gene match. This CDR3 contains 14 residues. Germline-derived CDR1 and CDR2 are MNHNS and SASEGT.

V is TRBV6-5 and J is TRBJ1-4, with 9 bases fitting TRBD1. CDR3 size: 15 residues. J gave up 7 bases and V 5 bases, and 8 bases lay outside the gene matches. Germline CDR1 and CDR2: MNHEY and SVGAGI. The CDR3 spells CASSTYDRGSEKLFF. The DNA for the CDR3 is TGTGCCAGCAGTACCTACGACAGGGGGAGTGAAAAACTGTTTTTT.

Written as DNA, the CDR3 is TGTGCCAGCAGCGTATTGGGTTTTGCCGGGGAGCTGTTTTTT. Amino acid sequence: CASSVLGFAGELFF. The chain couples TRBV9 to TRBJ2-2; D ambiguous. Trimming left V 1 base short and J 6 bases short, with 10 bases between. The CDR3 is 14 residues long. Germline CDR1 is SGDLS and CDR2 is YYNGEE.

This clone has at least ten counts. The identical CDR3 is also encoded by other nucleotide sequences in the sample. The chain couples TRBV7-3 to TRBJ2-7, with D possibly being TRBD1 (5 bases). Germline V gene lookup returns CDR1 SGHTA and CDR2 FQGTGA. This CDR3 has 14 amino acids. V was pared by 5 bases and J by 0 bases, with 11 bases between. CDR3 sequence reads: CASSPGSSSYEQYF. The CDR3 DNA sequence: TGTGCCAGCAGCCCAGGGTCTAGCTCCTACGAGCAGTACTTC.

This clone was counted only a few times. The chain couples TRBV6-4 to TRBJ1-2; 9 bases align to TRBD1. V lost 4 bases and J lost 7; bases outside the gene matches: 4. Germline V gives CDR1 MRHNA, CDR2 SNTAGT. This CDR3 spans 13 amino acids. Here the CDR3 reads CASSVGQGGGYTF. The CDR3 DNA sequence: TGTGCCAGCAGTGTGGGACAGGGAGGTGGCTACACCTTC.

This CDR3 reads CASSQDGGLTQYF. CDR3 bases: TGCGCCAGCAGCCAAGATGGGGGGCTGACGCAGTATTTT. This chain joins TRBV4-1 and TRBJ2-3; D could derive from TRBD1 or TRBD2 (6 bases each). Germline V gene sequence: CDR1 MGHRA, CDR2 YSYEKL. There are 13 residues in the CDR3. V shed 0 bases and J shed 9 bases, with 10 bases lying between them.

This clone occurred a few times. The J gene is TRBJ1-5, the V gene TRBV7-9, with no clear D. There are 15 residues in the CDR3. V was pared by 1 base and J by 6 bases, with 13 bases between. CDR1 is SEHNR and CDR2 is FQNEAQ in the germline V gene (reference sequence). The CDR3 loop is CASSLEGGIGQPQHF. In DNA form, the CDR3 reads TGTGCCAGCAGCTTAGAGGGCGGAATAGGTCAGCCCCAGCATTTT.

This rearrangement joins TRBV19 to TRBJ2-5; D not resolved. Germline V lookup: CDR1 LNHDA, CDR2 SQIVND (reference sequence). The V and J ends lost 8 bases and 4 bases respectively, with 8 bases between them. The CDR3 consists of 11 residues. Here the CDR3 reads CASSWGETQYF. The DNA of the CDR3 is TGTGCCAGTTCGTGGGGAGAGACCCAGTACTTC.

The chain has TRBV10-3 and TRBJ1-6, with D tentatively TRBD1 (5 bases). V was trimmed by 3 bases and J by 7 bases, leaving 10 bases between them. Germline values: CDR1 ENHRY, CDR2 SYGVKD. CDR3 length: 14 amino acids. For the CDR3, the DNA is TGTGCCATCAGTGAACTGACAGCAAATTCACCCCTCCACTTT. This sequence encodes CAISELTANSPLHF.

This chain joins TRBV5-1 and TRBJ1-2; possibly TRBD1 for D (6 bases). The V and J ends lost 4 bases and 3 bases respectively, with 13 bases between them. Germline CDR1 reads SGHRS; CDR2 reads YFSETQ. The CDR3 covers 14 residues. CDR3 region: CASSADRTYYGYTF. The CDR3 bases are TGCGCCAGCAGCGCCGACAGGACTTACTATGGCTACACCTTC.

This clone occurred a few times. This sample includes further DNA sequences coding for the same CDR3. The chain joins TRBV7-2 to TRBJ1-3; D is perhaps TRBD1 (6 bases). The length of the CDR3 is 14 residues. The germline V and J ends were trimmed by 0 bases and 4 bases, with 7 bases remaining between them. Germline-derived CDR1 and CDR2 are SGHTA and FQGNSA. CDR3 loop: CASSLAGQGNTIYF. The CDR3 DNA reads as TGTGCCAGCAGCTTAGCCGGACAGGGAAACACCATATATTTT.

The chain links TRBV10-3 to TRBJ1-2, with a weak D call TRBD1 (5 bases). Looked up from germline, CDR1 is ENHRY and CDR2 is SYGVKD. The length of the CDR3 is 14 residues. V shed 2 bases and J shed 6 bases, with 13 bases lying between them. This chain's CDR3 is CAISEGWGYHGYTF. DNA of the CDR3: TGTGCCATCAGTGAGGGTTGGGGGTATCATGGCTACACCTTC.

The chain combines TRBV27 with TRBJ2-1; a possible D gene is TRBD1 (5 bases). Per germline, CDR1 MNHEY and CDR2 SMNVEV (reference sequence). The V gene lost 4 bases and the J gene lost 4 bases, with 11 bases spanning the gap. CDR3 length: 14 residues. CDR3 in amino acids: CASSSPHRYNEQFF. The CDR3 DNA reads TGTGCCAGCAGTTCGCCCCACAGGTACAATGAGCAGTTCTTC.

This clone was detected a few times. The chain couples TRBV6-6 to TRBJ1-4; 9 bases match TRBD1. J lost 7 bases, V lost 5 bases, and 8 bases had no gene match. The CDR3 loop spans 15 amino acids. Per the germline V gene, CDR1 is MNHNY and CDR2 is SVGAGI (reference sequence). CDR3 amino acids: CASSTYDRGSEKLFF. CDR3 DNA sequence: TGTGCCAGCAGTACCTACGACAGGGGGAGTGAAAAACTGTTTTTT.

The chain carries TRBV6-1 and TRBJ2-7; weak D call: TRBD2 (6 bases). The CDR3 spans 13 residues. The V gene's germline CDR1 is MNHNS and CDR2 SASEGT. V lost 7 bases to trimming and J lost 3 bases, with 13 bases between them. The chain's CDR3 is CASKRVASYEQYF. The CDR3 DNA reads TGTGCCAGCAAGCGGGTAGCGAGCTACGAGCAGTACTTC.

As to this clone: Different DNA sequences within this sample yield the same CDR3. V is TRBV2 and J is TRBJ2-7, with D tentatively TRBD2 (6 bases). CDR3 length equals 14 residues. CDR1 is SNHLY, CDR2 FYNNEI, per germline. V lost 3 bases and J lost 3, with 12 bases in between. CDR3 region: CASSEGRGSYEQYF. In nucleotides, the CDR3 is TGTGCCAGCAGTGAGGGGCGGGGAAGCTACGAGCAGTACTTC.

In its sample, this clone was seen a few times. The chain combines TRBV5-5 with TRBJ2-5, with a tentative D call TRBD1 (5 bases). Germline V gene sequence: CDR1 SGHKS, CDR2 YYEKEE (reference sequence). Trimming cost V 2 bases and J 5 bases, with 13 bases left between them. The CDR3 runs to 14 residues. The CDR3 here is CASSFLGRAETQYF. For the CDR3, the DNA is TGTGCCAGCAGCTTTCTGGGCAGGGCGGAGACCCAGTACTTC.

The rearrangement uses TRBV5-1 and TRBJ1-1; a possible D gene is TRBD1 (5 bases). This CDR3 is 14 amino acids long. V was cut by 3 bases and J by 6 bases, with 15 bases left in between. The germline V gene encodes CDR1 SGHRS and CDR2 YFSETQ. Written as DNA, the CDR3 is TGCGCCAGCAGCTCACAAGGGGTGTGGGCTGAAGCTTTCTTT. This gives the protein CASSSQGVWAEAFF.

The chain has TRBV9 and TRBJ2-3; 13 bases are a match to TRBD2. V shed 3 bases and J 6 bases; nucleotides not matched to a gene: 10. The CDR3 runs 17 residues. Germline V gene data show CDR1 as SGDLS and CDR2 as YYNGEE. The CDR3 nucleotides read TGTGCCAGCAGCGGTGGGACTAGCGGGACCCTTGTGGATACGCAGTATTTT. Translating gives CASSGGTSGTLVDTQYF.

This rearrangement joins TRBV29-1 to TRBJ1-1, with TRBD1 matching over 9 bases. J lost 6 bases, V lost 4 bases, and 6 bases had no gene match. Germline assignment: CDR1 SQVTM and CDR2 ANQGSEA. This CDR3 comprises 13 residues. This chain's CDR3 is CSVVGQGKPEAFF. In DNA, the CDR3 is TGCAGCGTTGTTGGACAGGGGAAACCTGAAGCTTTCTTT.

The chain couples TRBV19 to TRBJ1-6; the D gene is possibly TRBD1 (6 bases). CDR1 and CDR2 (germline): LNHDA, SQIVND (reference sequence). V was pared by 7 bases and J by 10 bases, with 20 bases between. This CDR3 has 15 residues. This CDR3 is CASNHGGARGSPLHF. CDR3 sequence (DNA): TGTGCCAGTAACCATGGGGGCGCCAGGGGATCACCCCTCCACTTT.

The chain recombines TRBV28 with TRBJ1-6, with 10 bases matching TRBD1. CDR1 is MDHEN, CDR2 SYDVKM, per germline. V gave up 7 bases and J gave up 8 bases; unmatched junction bases: 8. The CDR3 totals 15 residues. The CDR3 sequence is CASTPGGTGDSPLHF. The CDR3 DNA reads as TGTGCCAGCACCCCCGGCGGGACAGGGGATTCACCCCTCCACTTT.

A single count supports this clone. The rearrangement links TRBV5-5 to TRBJ2-7; D is possibly TRBD2 (6 bases). The V end was cut by 0 bases, the J end by 0 bases, with 13 bases between. CDR1 SGHKS and CDR2 YYEKEE come from the germline V gene (reference sequence). The CDR3 contains 16 residues. The CDR3 sequence is CASSLAGGAPSYEQYF. The CDR3 bases are TGTGCCAGCAGCTTGGCCGGAGGGGCTCCCTCCTACGAGCAGTACTTC.

The chain links TRBV29-1 to TRBJ2-5; D call uncertain. The CDR3 runs 13 residues. Trimming took 2 bases from V and 1 from J, leaving 8 bases between them. Germline CDR1 and CDR2: SQVTM and ANQGSEA. The DNA of the CDR3 is TGCAGCGTTGAATTCCGGAGCCAAGAGACCCAGTACTTC. Encoded protein: CSVEFRSQETQYF.

V usage is TRBV7-9 and J usage is TRBJ2-2, with TRBD1 matching over 7 bases. The CDR3 is 14 amino acids. V shed 9 bases, J shed 0 bases, and the junction held 4 bases outside the gene matches. Per germline, CDR1 SEHNR and CDR2 FQNEAQ (reference sequence). CDR3 loop: CARTGLSNTGELFF. The CDR3 DNA reads as TGTGCCAGGACAGGGCTATCGAACACCGGGGAGCTGTTTTTT.

The V gene is TRBV11-2, the J gene TRBJ2-5; TRBD2 aligns across 7 bases. This CDR3 spans 15 amino acids. Trimming took 1 base from V and 4 from J; bases not matched to a gene: 6. Germline loops: CDR1 SGHAT, CDR2 FQNNGV. The CDR3 protein is CASSLGPGGRETQYF. As DNA, the CDR3 is TGTGCCAGCAGCTTAGGCCCCGGGGGGAGAGAGACCCAGTACTTC.

The chain uses TRBV7-3 and TRBJ2-1, with D uncertain. Germline lookup yields CDR1 SGHTA and CDR2 FQGTGA. There are 13 residues in the CDR3. V lost 0 bases and J 5 bases, leaving 5 bases between the germline ends. CDR3 DNA: TGTGCCAGCAGCTTAACCGCGGACAATGAGCAGTTCTTC. As protein: CASSLTADNEQFF.

V is TRBV4-3 and J is TRBJ1-1; weak D call: TRBD1 (6 bases). Germline V gives CDR1 LGHNA, CDR2 YSLEER. This CDR3 spans 13 amino acids. The V end lost 7 bases, the J end lost 4 bases, and 13 bases lay between the germline ends. CDR3 residues: CASTHMGATEAFF. CDR3 in DNA: TGCGCCAGCACCCACATGGGGGCCACTGAAGCTTTCTTT.

The V and J genes are TRBV30 and TRBJ1-1; 10 nucleotides agree with TRBD1. The length of the CDR3 is 15 residues. The ends lost 4 bases at V and 6 bases at J; junction bases unmatched: 11. The germline V gene has CDR1 GTSNPN and CDR2 SVGIG (reference sequence). Here the CDR3 DNA reads TGTGCCTGGACGAGGAAGGGACAGGGGCCCCCTGAAGCTTTCTTT. Its translation: CAWTRKGQGPPEAFF.

The chain recombines TRBV5-1 with TRBJ1-3, with TRBD1 identical over 7 bases. The germline V gene encodes CDR1 SGHRS and CDR2 YFSETQ. J gave up 4 bases and V 4 bases, and 5 bases lay outside the gene matches. There are 14 residues in the CDR3. CDR3 amino acids: CASSTTGSGNTIYF. For the CDR3, the DNA is TGCGCCAGCAGCACGACAGGGTCCGGAAACACCATATATTTT.

This rearrangement joins TRBV5-5 to TRBJ1-2; D remains ambiguous. Between the trimmed V and J ends, which lost 6 bases and 4 bases, there was a span of 10 bases. There are 12 residues in the CDR3. Germline CDR1 reads SGHKS; CDR2 reads YYEKEE (reference sequence). CDR3 sequence reads: CASTPDIYGYTF. The CDR3 DNA sequence: TGTGCCAGCACCCCCGACATCTATGGCTACACCTTC.